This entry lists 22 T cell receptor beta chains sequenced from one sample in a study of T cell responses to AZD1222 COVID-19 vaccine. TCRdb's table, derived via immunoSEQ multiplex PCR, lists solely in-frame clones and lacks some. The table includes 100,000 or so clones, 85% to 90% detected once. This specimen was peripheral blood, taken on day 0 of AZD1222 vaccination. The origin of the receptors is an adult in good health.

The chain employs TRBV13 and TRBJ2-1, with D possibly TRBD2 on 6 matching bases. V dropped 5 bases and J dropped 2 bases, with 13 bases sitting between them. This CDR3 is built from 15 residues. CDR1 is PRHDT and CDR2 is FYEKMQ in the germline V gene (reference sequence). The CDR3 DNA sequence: TGTGCCAGCAGCGAGTACCAGCGGGCCTACAATGAGCAGTTCTTC. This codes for CASSEYQRAYNEQFF.

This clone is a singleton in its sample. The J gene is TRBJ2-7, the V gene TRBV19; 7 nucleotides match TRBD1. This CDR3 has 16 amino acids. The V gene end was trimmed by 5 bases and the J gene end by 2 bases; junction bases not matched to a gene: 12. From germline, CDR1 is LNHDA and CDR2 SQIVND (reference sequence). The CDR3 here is CASSPLQGKGPYEQYF. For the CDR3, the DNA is TGTGCCAGTAGTCCATTACAGGGGAAAGGACCCTACGAGCAGTACTTC.

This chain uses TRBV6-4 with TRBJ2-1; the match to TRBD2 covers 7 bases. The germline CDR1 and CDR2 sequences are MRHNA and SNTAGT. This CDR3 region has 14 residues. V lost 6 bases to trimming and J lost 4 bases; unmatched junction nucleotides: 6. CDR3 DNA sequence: TGTGCCAGCAGCCTTGAGGGAGGGTACAATGAGCAGTTCTTC. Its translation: CASSLEGGYNEQFF.

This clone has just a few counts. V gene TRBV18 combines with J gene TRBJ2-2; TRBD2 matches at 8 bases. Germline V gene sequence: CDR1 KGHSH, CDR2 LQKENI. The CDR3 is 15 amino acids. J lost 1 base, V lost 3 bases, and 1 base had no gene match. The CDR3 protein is CASSPAGGNTGELFF. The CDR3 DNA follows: TGTGCCAGCTCACCCGCGGGGGGGAACACCGGGGAGCTGTTTTTT.

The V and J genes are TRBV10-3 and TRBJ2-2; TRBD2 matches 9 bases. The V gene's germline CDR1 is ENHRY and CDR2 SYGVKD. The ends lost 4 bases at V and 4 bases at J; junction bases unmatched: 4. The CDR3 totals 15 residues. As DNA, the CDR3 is TGTGCCATCAGTGGATTAGCGGGGGCCACCGGGGAGCTGTTTTTT. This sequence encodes CAISGLAGATGELFF.

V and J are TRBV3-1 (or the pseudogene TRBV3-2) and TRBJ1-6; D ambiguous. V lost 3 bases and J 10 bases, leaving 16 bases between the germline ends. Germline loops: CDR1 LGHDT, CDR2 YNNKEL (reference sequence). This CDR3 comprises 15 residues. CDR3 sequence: CASSHLIDEVSPLHF. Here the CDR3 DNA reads TGTGCCAGCAGCCACCTTATAGATGAGGTATCACCCCTCCACTTT.

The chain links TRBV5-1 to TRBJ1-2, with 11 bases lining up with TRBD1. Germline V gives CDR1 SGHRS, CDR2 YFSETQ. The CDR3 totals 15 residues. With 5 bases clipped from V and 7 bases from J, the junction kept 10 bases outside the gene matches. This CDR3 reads CASRPTDRGPVGYTF. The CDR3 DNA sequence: TGCGCCAGCAGGCCTACGGACAGGGGGCCTGTTGGCTACACCTTC.

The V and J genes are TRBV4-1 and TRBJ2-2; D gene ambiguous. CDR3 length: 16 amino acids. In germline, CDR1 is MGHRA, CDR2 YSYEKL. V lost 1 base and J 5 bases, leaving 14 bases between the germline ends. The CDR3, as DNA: TGCGCCAGCAGCCAAGTAAAGGAGCGTTCTACCGGGGAGCTGTTTTTT. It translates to CASSQVKERSTGELFF.

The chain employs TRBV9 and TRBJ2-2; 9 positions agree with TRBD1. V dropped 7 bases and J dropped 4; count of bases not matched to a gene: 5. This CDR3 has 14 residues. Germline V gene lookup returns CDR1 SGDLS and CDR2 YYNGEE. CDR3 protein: CASGGTGSTGELFF. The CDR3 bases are TGTGCCAGCGGGGGGACAGGGAGCACCGGGGAGCTGTTTTTT.

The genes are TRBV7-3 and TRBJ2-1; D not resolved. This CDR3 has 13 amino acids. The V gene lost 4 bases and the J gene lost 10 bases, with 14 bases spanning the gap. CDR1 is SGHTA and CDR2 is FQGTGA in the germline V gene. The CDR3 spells CASSSTSVGEQFF. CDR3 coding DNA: TGTGCCAGCAGCTCTACGTCCGTCGGGGAGCAGTTCTTC. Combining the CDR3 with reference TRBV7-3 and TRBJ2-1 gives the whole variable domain GAGVSQTPSNKVTEKGKYVELRCDPISGHTALYWYRQSLGQGPEFLIYFQGTGAADDSGLPNDRFFAVRPEGSVSTLKIQRTERGDSAVYLCASSSTSVGEQFFGPGTRLTVL.

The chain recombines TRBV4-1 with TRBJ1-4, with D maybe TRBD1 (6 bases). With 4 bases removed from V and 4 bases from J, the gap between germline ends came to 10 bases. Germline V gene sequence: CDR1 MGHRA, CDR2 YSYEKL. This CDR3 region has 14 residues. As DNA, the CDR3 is TGCGCCAGCAGCCGGGGGCGGATTAATGAAAAACTGTTTTTT. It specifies CASSRGRINEKLFF.

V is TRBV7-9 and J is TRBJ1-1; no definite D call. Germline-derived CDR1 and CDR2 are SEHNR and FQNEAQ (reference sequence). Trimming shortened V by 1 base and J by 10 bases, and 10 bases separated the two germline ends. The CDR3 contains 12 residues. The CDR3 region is CASSLVRSAAFF. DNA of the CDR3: TGTGCCAGCAGCTTAGTAAGGAGTGCAGCTTTCTTT. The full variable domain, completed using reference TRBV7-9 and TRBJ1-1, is DTGVSQNPRHKITKRGQNVTFRCDPISEHNRLYWYRQTLGQGPEFLTYFQNEAQLEKSRLLSDRFSAERPKGSFSTLEIQRTEQGDSAMYLCASSLVRSAAFFGQGTRLTVV.

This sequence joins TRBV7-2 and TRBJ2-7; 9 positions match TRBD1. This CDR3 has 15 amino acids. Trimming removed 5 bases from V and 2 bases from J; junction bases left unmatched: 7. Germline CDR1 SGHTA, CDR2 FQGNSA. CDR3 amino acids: CASSQAGTGPYEQYF. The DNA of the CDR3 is TGTGCCAGCAGCCAGGCCGGGACAGGGCCCTACGAGCAGTACTTC.

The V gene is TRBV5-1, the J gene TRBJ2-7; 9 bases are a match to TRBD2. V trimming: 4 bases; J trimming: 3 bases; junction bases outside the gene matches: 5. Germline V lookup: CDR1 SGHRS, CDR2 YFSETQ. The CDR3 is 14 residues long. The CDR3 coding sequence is TGCGCCAGCAGCCCAGGGACTAGCAGCTACGAGCAGTACTTC. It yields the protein CASSPGTSSYEQYF.

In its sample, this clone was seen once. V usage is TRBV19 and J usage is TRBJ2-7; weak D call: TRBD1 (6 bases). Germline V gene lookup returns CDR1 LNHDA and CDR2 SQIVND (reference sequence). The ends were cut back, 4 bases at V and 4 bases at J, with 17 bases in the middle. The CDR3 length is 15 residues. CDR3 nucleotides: TGTGCCAGTAGTACCCGGGTGGGGGCGAGGTACGAGCAGTACTTC. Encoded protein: CASSTRVGARYEQYF.

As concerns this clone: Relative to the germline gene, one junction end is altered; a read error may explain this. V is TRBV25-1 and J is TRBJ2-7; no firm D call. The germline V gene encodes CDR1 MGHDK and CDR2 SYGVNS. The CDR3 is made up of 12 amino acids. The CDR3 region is CASSQYAYEQYF. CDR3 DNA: TGTGCCAGCAGTCAATACGCGTACGAGCAGTACTTC.

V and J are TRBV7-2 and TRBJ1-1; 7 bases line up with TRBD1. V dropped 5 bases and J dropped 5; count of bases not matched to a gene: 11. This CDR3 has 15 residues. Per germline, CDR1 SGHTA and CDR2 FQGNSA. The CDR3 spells CASSPLGQRATEAFF. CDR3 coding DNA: TGTGCCAGCAGCCCACTGGGACAGAGGGCAACTGAAGCTTTCTTT. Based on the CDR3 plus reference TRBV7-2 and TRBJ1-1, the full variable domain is GAGVSQSPSNKVTEKGKDVELRCDPISGHTALYWYRQSLGQGLEFLIYFQGNSAPDKSGLPSDRFSAERTGGSVSTLTIQRTQQEDSAVYLCASSPLGQRATEAFFGQGTRLTVV.

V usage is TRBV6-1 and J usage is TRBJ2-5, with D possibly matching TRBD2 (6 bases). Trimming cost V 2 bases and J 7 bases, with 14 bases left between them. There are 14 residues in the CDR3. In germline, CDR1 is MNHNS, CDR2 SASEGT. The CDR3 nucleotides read TGTGCCAGCAGTGAACCCGGGACTTTCTGGACCCAGTACTTC. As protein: CASSEPGTFWTQYF.

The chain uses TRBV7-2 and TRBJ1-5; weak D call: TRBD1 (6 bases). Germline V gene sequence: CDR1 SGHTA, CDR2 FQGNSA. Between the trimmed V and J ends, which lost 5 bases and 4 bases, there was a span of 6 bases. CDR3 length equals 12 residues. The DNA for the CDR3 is TGTGCCAGCAGCAGGGGGAATCAGCCCCAGCATTTT. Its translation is CASSRGNQPQHF.

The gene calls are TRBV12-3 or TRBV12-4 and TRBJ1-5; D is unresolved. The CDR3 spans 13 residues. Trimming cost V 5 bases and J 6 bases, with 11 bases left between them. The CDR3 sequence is CASSLSVGQPQHF. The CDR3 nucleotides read TGTGCCAGCAGTCTCAGTGTAGGTCAGCCCCAGCATTTT.

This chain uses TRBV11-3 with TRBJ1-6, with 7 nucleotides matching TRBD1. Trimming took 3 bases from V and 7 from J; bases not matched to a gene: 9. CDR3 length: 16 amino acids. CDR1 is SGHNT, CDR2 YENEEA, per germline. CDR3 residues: CASSFSRPGGNSPLHF. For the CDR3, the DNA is TGTGCCAGCAGCTTCTCCCGGCCAGGGGGGAATTCACCCCTCCACTTT.

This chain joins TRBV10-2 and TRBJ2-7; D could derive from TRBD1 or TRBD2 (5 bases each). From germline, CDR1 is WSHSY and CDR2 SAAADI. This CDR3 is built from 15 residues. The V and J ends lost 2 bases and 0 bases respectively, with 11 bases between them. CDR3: CASSERGGNSYEQYF. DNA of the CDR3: TGCGCCAGCAGTGAGCGGGGCGGTAACTCCTACGAGCAGTACTTC.